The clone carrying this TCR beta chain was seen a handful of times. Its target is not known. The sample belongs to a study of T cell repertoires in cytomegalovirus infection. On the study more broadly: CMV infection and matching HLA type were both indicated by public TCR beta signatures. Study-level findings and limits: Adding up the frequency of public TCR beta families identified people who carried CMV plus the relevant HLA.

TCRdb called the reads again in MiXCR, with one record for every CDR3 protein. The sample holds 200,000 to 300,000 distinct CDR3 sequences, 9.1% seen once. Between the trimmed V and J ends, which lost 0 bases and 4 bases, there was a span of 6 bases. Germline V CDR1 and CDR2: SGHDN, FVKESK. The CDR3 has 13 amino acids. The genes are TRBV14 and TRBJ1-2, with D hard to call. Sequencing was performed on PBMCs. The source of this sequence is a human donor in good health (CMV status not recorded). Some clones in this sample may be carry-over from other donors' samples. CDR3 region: CASSQERRYGYTF. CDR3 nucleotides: TGTGCCAGCAGCCAAGAACGCCGCTATGGCTACACCTTC. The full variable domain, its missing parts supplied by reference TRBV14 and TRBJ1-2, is EAGVTQFPSHSVIEKGQTVTLRCDPISGHDNLYWYRRVMGKEIKFLLHFVKESKQDESGMPNNRFLAERTGGTYSTLKVQPAELEDSGVYFCASSQERRYGYTFGSGTRLTVV.